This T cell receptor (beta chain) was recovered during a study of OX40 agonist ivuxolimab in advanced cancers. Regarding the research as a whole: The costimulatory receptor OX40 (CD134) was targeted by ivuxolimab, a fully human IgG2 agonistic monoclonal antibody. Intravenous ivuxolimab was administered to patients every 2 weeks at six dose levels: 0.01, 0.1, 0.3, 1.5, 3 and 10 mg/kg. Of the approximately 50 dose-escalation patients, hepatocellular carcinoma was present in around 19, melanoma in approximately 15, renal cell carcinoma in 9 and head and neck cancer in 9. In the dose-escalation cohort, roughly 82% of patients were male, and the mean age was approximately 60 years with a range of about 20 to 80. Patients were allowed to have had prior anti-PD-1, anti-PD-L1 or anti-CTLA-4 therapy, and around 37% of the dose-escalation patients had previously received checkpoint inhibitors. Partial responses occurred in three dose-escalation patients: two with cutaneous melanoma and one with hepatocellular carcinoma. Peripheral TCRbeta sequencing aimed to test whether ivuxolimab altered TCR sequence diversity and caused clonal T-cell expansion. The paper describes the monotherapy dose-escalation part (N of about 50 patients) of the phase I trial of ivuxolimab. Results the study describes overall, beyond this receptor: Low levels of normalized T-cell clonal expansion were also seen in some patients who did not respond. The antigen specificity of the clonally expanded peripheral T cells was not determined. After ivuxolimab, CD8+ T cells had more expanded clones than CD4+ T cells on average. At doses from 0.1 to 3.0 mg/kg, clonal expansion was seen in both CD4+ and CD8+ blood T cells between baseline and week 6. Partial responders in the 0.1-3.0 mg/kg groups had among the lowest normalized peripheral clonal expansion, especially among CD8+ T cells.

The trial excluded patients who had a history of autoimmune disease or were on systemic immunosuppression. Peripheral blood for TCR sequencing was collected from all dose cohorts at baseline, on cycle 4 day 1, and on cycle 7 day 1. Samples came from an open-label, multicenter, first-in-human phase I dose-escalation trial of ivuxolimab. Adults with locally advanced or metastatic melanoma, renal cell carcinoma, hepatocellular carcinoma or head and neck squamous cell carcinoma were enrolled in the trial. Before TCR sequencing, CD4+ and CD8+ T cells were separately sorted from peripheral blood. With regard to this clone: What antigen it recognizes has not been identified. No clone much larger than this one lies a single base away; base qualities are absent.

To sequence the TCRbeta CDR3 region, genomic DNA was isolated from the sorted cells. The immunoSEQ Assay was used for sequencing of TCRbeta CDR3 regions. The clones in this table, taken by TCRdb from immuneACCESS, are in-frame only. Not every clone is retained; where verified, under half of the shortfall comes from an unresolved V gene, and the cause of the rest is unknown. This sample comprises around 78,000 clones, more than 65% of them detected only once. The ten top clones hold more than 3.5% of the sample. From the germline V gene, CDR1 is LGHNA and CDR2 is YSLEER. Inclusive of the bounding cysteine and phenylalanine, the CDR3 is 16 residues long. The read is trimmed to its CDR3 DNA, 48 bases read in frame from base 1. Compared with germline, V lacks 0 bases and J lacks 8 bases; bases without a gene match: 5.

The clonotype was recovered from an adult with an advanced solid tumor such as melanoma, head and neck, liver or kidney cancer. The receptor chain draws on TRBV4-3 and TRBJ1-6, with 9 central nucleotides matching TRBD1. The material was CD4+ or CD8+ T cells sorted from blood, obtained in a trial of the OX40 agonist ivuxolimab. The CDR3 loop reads CASSQDEGQGYSPLHF. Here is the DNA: TGCGCCAGCAGCCAAGATGAAGGACAGGGGTATTCACCCCTCCACTTT.